This TCR beta chain was obtained from a study of PD-1 blockade in classical Hodgkin lymphoma. Study at large: Nivolumab was given intravenously to patients at 3 mg/kg every 2 weeks.

This clone came up a few times. This CDR3 has 14 amino acids. Trimming took off 3 bases at V and 1 base at J, with 9 bases between the two ends. The germline gives CDR1 LGHNA, CDR2 YSLEER. Relapse was seen in all patients after autologous stem cell transplantation, and brentuximab vedotin exposure was variable. Profiled with immunoSEQ multiplex PCR; TCRdb holds only in-frame clones, not every one. The sample contains 12,000 to 15,000 clones, 83% of which appear only once. The clonotype was recovered from a human donor with classical Hodgkin lymphoma. The material was peripheral blood mononuclear cells (PBMCs), obtained at baseline. The V and J genes are TRBV4-3 and TRBJ1-1, with no clear D. The CDR3: CASSHSTPNTEAFF. CDR3 bases: TGCGCCAGCAGCCACTCGACACCGAACACTGAAGCTTTCTTT.